The clone carrying this T cell receptor (beta chain) was seen a handful of times. CDR1 SGHVS and CDR2 FQNEAQ come from the germline V gene. The CDR3 contains 18 residues. V was cut by 1 base and J by 2 bases, with 17 bases left in between. These data come from a study of T cells in Graves' hyperthyroidism and ophthalmopathy. Template material for amplifying TCR beta CDR3 regions consisted of RNA transcripts. The TCR CDR3 was amplified in a first-round RT-PCR using the HTBI primer set. TCRdb itself ran the multiplex PCR reads through MiXCR, one entry per CDR3 protein. The sample consists of nearly 750,000 distinct CDR3 sequences, just over 35% of them appearing once.

Specimen: blood. J is TRBJ2-2 and V is TRBV7-8; D call uncertain. This TCR derives from a woman between 40 and 50 years old with Graves' hyperthyroidism. The CDR3 sequence is CASSLGSKLALNTGELFF. DNA for the CDR3: TGTGCCAGCAGCTTAGGAAGCAAGCTGGCCTTAAACACCGGGGAGCTGTTTTTT.